One T cell receptor (beta chain) is described in this entry. Its antigen is as yet unknown. Each CDR3 protein gets one entry after TCRdb re-called the 5' RACE reads with MiXCR. The sample shows 500,000 to 550,000 distinct CDR3 sequences, roughly 21% of them seen only once. The data were obtained in a study of identical twins. Study conclusions and caveats: Conclusions relied on cross-sectional statistical analysis, not following the same donors.

This sample was shared with a second study, whose subject was T cells expressing NK-cell markers. That work states: The study left the HCMV specificity of expanded NKG2C+ T cell clones unresolved.

Sequenced: CD4+ T cells sorted from blood. This TCR was recovered from a woman younger than 30 in good health.

CDR3 loop: CASSLRGLSSYEQYF. The CDR3 coding sequence is TGTGCCAGCAGCTTACGGGGACTGAGCTCCTACGAGCAGTACTTC. J is TRBJ2-7 and V is TRBV7-6, with D maybe TRBD2 (6 bases). The germline gives CDR1 SGHVS, CDR2 FNYEAQ. Trimming removed 2 bases from V and 0 bases from J, with 11 bases in between. CDR3 length: 15 residues.